This is a list of T cell receptor beta chains from one sample in a study of shared clonotypes between healthy human individuals. Data came from immunoSEQ multiplex PCR; TCRdb stores just in-frame clones and leaves some out. The top ten clones hold 24% of a sample with 550,000 to 750,000 clones, 92% of them seen once. The sample taken for sequencing was naive CD8+ T cells sorted from blood. Every receptor here comes from a man aged 30 to 45 in good health. Both conserved end residues are part of each CDR3. The order of the fields is D gene, V gene, J gene, clone size, CDR3 DNA, CDR3 protein. The D gene is left open where the match is weak. The size entry is marked missing in some rows and otherwise reads once, few, many or a size class.

D: -; V: TRBV11-2; J: TRBJ2-2; size: -; DNA: TGTGCCAGCAGCTCCTATCGCACCGGGGAGCTGTTTTTT; CDR3: CASSSYRTGELFF
D: -; V: TRBV7-3; J: TRBJ1-1; size: -; DNA: TGTGCCAGCAGCCTTACTTTTAACACTGAAGCTTTCTTT; CDR3: CASSLTFNTEAFF
D: -; V: TRBV29-1; J: TRBJ2-7; size: -; DNA: TGCAGCGTTGTGACCGGAGGCTACGAGCAGTACTTC; CDR3: CSVVTGGYEQYF
D: TRBD1; V: TRBV7-9; J: TRBJ2-7; size: -; DNA: TGTGCCAGCAGCCAAGAGGGACAGCCAATCTACGAGCAGTACTTC; CDR3: CASSQEGQPIYEQYF
D: TRBD1; V: TRBV11-2; J: TRBJ2-5; size: -; DNA: TGTGCCAGCAGCTCCACAGGGGGCCAGGAGACCCAGTACTTC; CDR3: CASSSTGGQETQYF
D: TRBD2; V: TRBV7-9; J: TRBJ2-1; size: -; DNA: TGTGCCAGCAGCTTGACTAGCGGGCTCTCCTACAATGAGCAGTTCTTC; CDR3: CASSLTSGLSYNEQFF
D: TRBD2; V: TRBV11-2; J: TRBJ2-1; size: -; DNA: TGTGCCAGCAGCCCCGTGGGACTAGATCACAATGAGCAGTTCTTC; CDR3: CASSPVGLDHNEQFF
D: TRBD2; V: TRBV9; J: TRBJ2-7; size: -; DNA: TGTGCCAGCAGCCCCCGTGGGTCTAGCGGGCACTACGAGCAGTACTTC; CDR3: CASSPRGSSGHYEQYF
D: TRBD1; V: TRBV28; J: TRBJ1-5; size: -; DNA: TGTGCCAGCATCAGGGGGGGCAGGAGAGGCAATCAGCCCCAGCATTTT; CDR3: CASIRGGRRGNQPQHF
D: -; V: TRBV10-3; J: TRBJ2-1; size: -; DNA: TGTGCCAGCTCAGGGTCGGAGATGAATGAGCAGTTCTTC; CDR3: CASSGSEMNEQFF
D: TRBD1; V: TRBV4-1; J: TRBJ2-7; size: -; DNA: TGCGCCAGCAGCCTCGGGACAGCTCTGAGCGAGCAGTACTTC; CDR3: CASSLGTALSEQYF
D: TRBD2; V: TRBV27; J: TRBJ2-1; size: -; DNA: TGTGCCAGCAGTTTCGGCGGGAGGGCCTTGGATGAGCAGTTCTTC; CDR3: CASSFGGRALDEQFF
D: -; V: TRBV9; J: TRBJ2-1; size: -; DNA: TGTGCCAGCAGCGTAGGCCGCAATGAGCAGTTCTTC; CDR3: CASSVGRNEQFF
D: -; V: TRBV9; J: TRBJ2-3; size: -; DNA: TGTGCCAGCAGCGCCCCGGGACTCCTCACAGATACGCAGTATTTT; CDR3: CASSAPGLLTDTQYF
D: TRBD2; V: TRBV28; J: TRBJ2-7; size: -; DNA: TGTGCCAGCAAGTCAAGGAGGCGGGAGACAACCGAGCAGTACTTC; CDR3: CASKSRRRETTEQYF
D: -; V: TRBV9; J: TRBJ2-3; size: -; DNA: TGTGCCAGCAGCGTAAAGAGCGGTGATACGCAGTATTTT; CDR3: CASSVKSGDTQYF
D: -; V: TRBV6-1; J: TRBJ2-7; size: -; DNA: TGTGCCAGCAGTGAATATCCGGGTCGATCCTACGAGCAGTACTTC; CDR3: CASSEYPGRSYEQYF
D: -; V: TRBV28; J: TRBJ2-7; size: -; DNA: TGTGCCAGCAGTTTCCCCATGGAGGGGTACGAGCAGTACTTC; CDR3: CASSFPMEGYEQYF
D: -; V: TRBV5-1; J: TRBJ2-5; size: -; DNA: TGCGCCAGCAGCTTTTCGGAGAACCCCAGGGGGGAAGAGACCCAGTACTTC; CDR3: CASSFSENPRGEETQYF
D: TRBD1; V: TRBV28; J: TRBJ2-7; size: once; DNA: TGTGCCAGCAGTTTCGGGGACAGGGGGCCCTACGAGCAGTACTTC; CDR3: CASSFGDRGPYEQYF
D: -; V: TRBV28; J: TRBJ2-1; size: -; DNA: TGTGCCAGCAGTTTCCTATCTAGCGCCCGGGGCTACAATGAGCAGTTCTTC; CDR3: CASSFLSSARGYNEQFF
D: TRBD2; V: TRBV4-2; J: TRBJ2-7; size: many; DNA: TGTGCCAGCAGCCAGGGACTAGCGGGAGGCTACGAGCAGTACTTC; CDR3: CASSQGLAGGYEQYF
D: TRBD1; V: TRBV7-8; J: TRBJ1-1; size: -; DNA: TGTGCCAGCAGCCCCCGGGACAGCCACACTGAAGCTTTCTTT; CDR3: CASSPRDSHTEAFF
D: TRBD2; V: TRBV27; J: TRBJ2-1; size: once; DNA: TGTGCCAGCAGTTTCTCCTCACTAGCGGGGGTGGTTCTTGAGCAGTTCTTC; CDR3: CASSFSSLAGVVLEQFF
D: -; V: TRBV21-1; J: TRBJ2-4; size: -; DNA: TGTGCCAGCAGCAAAGTGCCCCCCGGGACACCCAGTATGGACATTCAGTACTTC; CDR3: CASSKVPPGTPSMDIQYF
D: -; V: TRBV14; J: TRBJ2-5; size: once; DNA: TGTGCCAGCAGCCAACGCCAGAACCAAGAGACCCAGTACTTC; CDR3: CASSQRQNQETQYF
D: TRBD2; V: TRBV11-1; J: TRBJ2-7; size: -; DNA: TGTGCCAGCAGGATTGTCGGAGGGACTACCTACGAGCAGTACTTC; CDR3: CASRIVGGTTYEQYF
D: -; V: TRBV23-1; J: TRBJ1-2; size: once; DNA: TGCGCCAGCACGAGGGGCAGCGCCTATGGCTACACCTTC; CDR3: CASTRGSAYGYTF
D: TRBD1; V: TRBV2; J: TRBJ2-1; size: once; DNA: TGTGCCAGCAGAGCCACGGGACAGTACCCCTACAATGAGCAGTTCTTC; CDR3: CASRATGQYPYNEQFF
D: -; V: TRBV29-1; J: TRBJ2-5; size: -; DNA: TGCAGCGTTGAACCGGTTATGCAGGGTAGGGGGCAAGAGACCCAGTACTTC; CDR3: CSVEPVMQGRGQETQYF
D: -; V: TRBV5-1; J: TRBJ2-1; size: -; DNA: TGCGCCAGCAGCTTGGAACCAGCGGAGTACAATGAGCAGTTCTTC; CDR3: CASSLEPAEYNEQFF
D: -; V: TRBV7-7; J: TRBJ2-7; size: -; DNA: TGTGCTAGCAGCTCCATCCGACTAGGGGGGGGTTACGAGCAGTACTTC; CDR3: CASSSIRLGGGYEQYF
D: -; V: TRBV6-5; J: TRBJ2-5; size: -; DNA: TGTGCCAGCAGGGAAGGACAGAGACAAGAGACCCAGTACTTC; CDR3: CASREGQRQETQYF
D: -; V: TRBV7-8; J: TRBJ2-1; size: -; DNA: TGTGCCAGCAGCTTAAGAGTATTCAATGAGCAGTTCTTC; CDR3: CASSLRVFNEQFF
D: -; V: TRBV7-9; J: TRBJ1-6; size: -; DNA: TGTGCCAGCGGCGAGGGTAATTCACCCCTCCACTTT; CDR3: CASGEGNSPLHF
D: -; V: TRBV28; J: TRBJ1-4; size: -; DNA: TGTGCCAGCAGTTCACAGGGTATGATCGAAAAACTGTTTTTT; CDR3: CASSSQGMIEKLFF
D: TRBD1; V: TRBV4-3; J: TRBJ2-7; size: -; DNA: TGCGCCAGCAGCCAGGTAGGGGACAGGCTGGGGGACTACGAGCAGTACTTC; CDR3: CASSQVGDRLGDYEQYF
D: TRBD2; V: TRBV10-3; J: TRBJ2-7; size: -; DNA: TGTGCCGCCAAAGGCGGCGGGACTAGCGGGAGGGCCGACGAGCAGTACTTC; CDR3: CAAKGGGTSGRADEQYF
D: -; V: TRBV2; J: TRBJ2-3; size: -; DNA: TGTGCCAGCAGTGAGGTCTATGGAACAGATACGCAGTATTTT; CDR3: CASSEVYGTDTQYF
D: TRBD2; V: TRBV7-9; J: TRBJ2-1; size: -; DNA: TGTGCCAGCAGCCCGATCCCTAGCGGATACTACAATGAGCAGTTCTTC; CDR3: CASSPIPSGYYNEQFF
D: TRBD2; V: TRBV7-9; J: TRBJ2-1; size: -; DNA: TGTGCCAGCATGCTAGCGGGAGGGGAGAATGAGCAGTTCTTC; CDR3: CASMLAGGENEQFF
D: -; V: TRBV2; J: TRBJ1-2; size: -; DNA: TGTGCCAGCAGTGATTCAGGCTATGGCTACACCTTC; CDR3: CASSDSGYGYTF
D: -; V: TRBV18; J: TRBJ2-7; size: -; DNA: TGTGCCAGCTCACCACGGCCAGGTTCATCCTACGAGCAGTACTTC; CDR3: CASSPRPGSSYEQYF
D: -; V: TRBV11-1; J: TRBJ2-2; size: -; DNA: TGTGCCAGCACCCAGGACCCGGCAGGCCGGGAGCTGTTTTTT; CDR3: CASTQDPAGRELFF
D: -; V: TRBV7-9; J: TRBJ1-1; size: -; DNA: TGTGCCAGCAGCTTAAATGCAGGGATGAACACTGAAGCTTTCTTT; CDR3: CASSLNAGMNTEAFF
D: TRBD1; V: TRBV7-9; J: TRBJ1-1; size: -; DNA: TGTGCCAGCAGCTCGAAACGGACAGGGGGAGAGGATGAAGCTTTCTTT; CDR3: CASSSKRTGGEDEAFF
D: -; V: TRBV5-7; J: TRBJ2-1; size: -; DNA: TGTGCCAGCAGCGTTGGACAGACCTCCCTCTACAATGAGCAGTTCTTC; CDR3: CASSVGQTSLYNEQFF
D: TRBD1; V: TRBV28; J: TRBJ2-1; size: -; DNA: TGTGCCAGCGGGTTGGGACAGGGGGTCACTGAGCAGTTCTTC; CDR3: CASGLGQGVTEQFF
D: -; V: TRBV10-1; J: TRBJ2-2; size: -; DNA: TGCGCCAGCAGTGAAGGGCGGAACACCGGGGAGCTGTTTTTT; CDR3: CASSEGRNTGELFF
D: TRBD1; V: TRBV6-1; J: TRBJ2-7; size: once; DNA: TGTGCCAGCAGTGCCCGGGACAGGGGCTACGAGCAGTACTTC; CDR3: CASSARDRGYEQYF
D: -; V: TRBV11-2; J: TRBJ2-1; size: -; DNA: TGTGCCAGCAGCGTGGACTACAATGAGCAGTTCTTC; CDR3: CASSVDYNEQFF
D: -; V: TRBV25-1; J: TRBJ1-4; size: -; DNA: TGTGCCAGCAGGACCCTGTGGGAAGGTGATGAAAAACTGTTTTTT; CDR3: CASRTLWEGDEKLFF